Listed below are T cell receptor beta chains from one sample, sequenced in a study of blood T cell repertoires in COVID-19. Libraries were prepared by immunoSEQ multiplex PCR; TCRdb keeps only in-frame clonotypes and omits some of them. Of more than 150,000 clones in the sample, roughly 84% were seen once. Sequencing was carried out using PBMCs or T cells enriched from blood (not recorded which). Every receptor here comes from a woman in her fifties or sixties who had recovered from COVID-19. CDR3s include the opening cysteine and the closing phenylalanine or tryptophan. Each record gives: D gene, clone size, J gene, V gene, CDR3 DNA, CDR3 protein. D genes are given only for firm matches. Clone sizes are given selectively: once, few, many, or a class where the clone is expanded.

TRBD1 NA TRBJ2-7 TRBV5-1 TGCGCCAGCAGCTTCCGCAGGGGGACCTACGAGCAGTACTTC CASSFRRGTYEQYF
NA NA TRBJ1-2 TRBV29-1 TGCAGCGTAACAGCCAACTATGGCTACACCTTC CSVTANYGYTF
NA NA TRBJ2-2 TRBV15 TGTGCCACCAGGATTCAGACGAACACCGGGGAGCTGTTTTTT CATRIQTNTGELFF
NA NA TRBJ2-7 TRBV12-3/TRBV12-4 TGTGCCAGCAGTTTAGCGTCCCGCGAGCAGTACTTC CASSLASREQYF
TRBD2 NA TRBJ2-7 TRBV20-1 TGCAGTGCTAGTGGGGCTAGCGGGAGTTACGAGCAGTACTTC CSASGASGSYEQYF
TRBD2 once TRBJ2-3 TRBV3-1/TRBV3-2 TGTGCCAGCAGCGGTGGACTAGCGGGAGCCTCCACAGATACGCAGTATTTT CASSGGLAGASTDTQYF
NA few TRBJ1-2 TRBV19 TGTGCCAGTAGCAAGTGGGGCATCGACTATGGCTACACCTTC CASSKWGIDYGYTF
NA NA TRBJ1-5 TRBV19 TGTGCCAGTATGAAGGGACAAGATAGCAATCAGCCCCAGCATTTT CASMKGQDSNQPQHF
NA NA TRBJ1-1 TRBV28 TGTGCCAGCAGCCCCCCTCGGGAAGCAGCTTTCTTT CASSPPREAAFF
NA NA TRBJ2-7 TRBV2 TGTGCCAGCAGTGGAGGGCCTGGGTACGAGCAGTACTTC CASSGGPGYEQYF
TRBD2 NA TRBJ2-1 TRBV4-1 TGCGCCAGCAGCCAACTAGCGGTAGTCCTACAAGGTGAGCAGTTCTTC CASSQLAVVLQGEQFF
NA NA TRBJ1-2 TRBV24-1 TGTGCCACCAGTGCAGGGCCGCTATCCTATGGCTACACCTTC CATSAGPLSYGYTF
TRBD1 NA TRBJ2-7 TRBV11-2 TGTGCCAGCAGCAGCGACCGGGACAGTTGGACCTACGAGCAGTACTTC CASSSDRDSWTYEQYF
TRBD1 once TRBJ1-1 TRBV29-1 TGCAGCCTCCCGGGACAGAGAAACACTGAAGCTTTCTTT CSLPGQRNTEAFF
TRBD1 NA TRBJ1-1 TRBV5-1 TGCGCCAGCAGCTTGATCCCGGGACAGGGTAATGCTGAAGCTTTCTTT CASSLIPGQGNAEAFF
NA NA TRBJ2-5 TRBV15 TGTGCCACCAGCAGACCTGGACAGTACCAAGAGACCCAGTACTTC CATSRPGQYQETQYF
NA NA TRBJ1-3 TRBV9 TGTGCCAGCAGCGTAGACGAGTTCTCTGGAAACACCATATATTTT CASSVDEFSGNTIYF
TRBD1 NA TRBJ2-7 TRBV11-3 TGTGCCAGCAGCTTACAGGGGGCGTCTAAGCAGTACTTC CASSLQGASKQYF
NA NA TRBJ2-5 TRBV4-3 TGCGCCAGCAGCCAAGAGTATGCGTTTGCGGAGACCCAGTACTTC CASSQEYAFAETQYF
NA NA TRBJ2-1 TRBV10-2 TGCGCCAGCAGTGATCCCAGGGGCTCCTACAATGAGCAGTTCTTC CASSDPRGSYNEQFF
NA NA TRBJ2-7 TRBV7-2 TGTGCCAGCAGCTTTACCCGGGTACCCTACGAGCAGTACTTC CASSFTRVPYEQYF
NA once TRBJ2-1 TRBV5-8 TGTGCCAGCAGCTCATTCAATGAGCAGTTCTTC CASSSFNEQFF
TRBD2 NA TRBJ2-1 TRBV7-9 TGTGCCAGCAGGGTAGCGGGAGAGGGTGAGCAGTTCTTC CASRVAGEGEQFF
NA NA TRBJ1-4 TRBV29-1 TGCAGCGTTGGAACCCCTAACGTTGAAAAACTGTTTTTT CSVGTPNVEKLFF
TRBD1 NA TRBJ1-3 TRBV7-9 TGTGCCAGCAGCTTAGCGAGGGGACAGCCTTCCTCTGGAAACACCATATATTTT CASSLARGQPSSGNTIYF
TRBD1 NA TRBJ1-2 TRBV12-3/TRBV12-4 TGTGCCAGCAGACTACAGGGGGGAATTGGCTACACCTTC CASRLQGGIGYTF
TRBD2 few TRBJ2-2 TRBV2 TGTGCCAGCAGACTAGCGGGAGTCACCGGGGAGCTGTTTTTT CASRLAGVTGELFF
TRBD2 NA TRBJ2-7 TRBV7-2 TGTGCCAGCAGCTTAGGTGGCGGGGGGGACGGGAAGCAGTACTTC CASSLGGGGDGKQYF
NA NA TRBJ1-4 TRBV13 TGTGCCAGCAGCCGCGGCGGGGGGACTAATGAAAAACTGTTTTTT CASSRGGGTNEKLFF
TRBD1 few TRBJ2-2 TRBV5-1 TGCGCCAGCAGCGACGGGGACAGGAACACCGGGGAGCTGTTTTTT CASSDGDRNTGELFF
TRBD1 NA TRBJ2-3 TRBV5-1 TGCGCCAGCAGCTTGGGGACGGGACAGGTCACAGATACGCAGTATTTT CASSLGTGQVTDTQYF
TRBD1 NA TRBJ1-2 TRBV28 TGTGCCAGCAGTTTAGGGACAGACTATGGCTACACCTTC CASSLGTDYGYTF
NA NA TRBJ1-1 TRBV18 TGTGCCAGCTCACCCCTTGGCCCTTACGGGGACACTGAAGCTTTCTTT CASSPLGPYGDTEAFF
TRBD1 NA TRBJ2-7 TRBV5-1 TGCGCCAGCAGTTTGTCCGGGACAGGGGGCGGCGAGCAGTACTTC CASSLSGTGGGEQYF
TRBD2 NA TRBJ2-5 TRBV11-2 TGTGCCAGCAGCTTAGGACTAGCAGAGTACCAAGAGACCCAGTACTTC CASSLGLAEYQETQYF
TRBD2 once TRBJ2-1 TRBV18 TGTGCCAGCTCAGCAGGACTAGCGGGAATCGACAATGAGCAGTTCTTC CASSAGLAGIDNEQFF
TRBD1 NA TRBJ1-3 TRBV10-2 TGCGCCAGCCGGAGGGGGCAGGGTGGAGGAAACACCATATATTTT CASRRGQGGGNTIYF
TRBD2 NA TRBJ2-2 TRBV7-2 TGTGCCAGCAGCTTAGGAGGACTAGCGGGGGCCGGGGAGCTGTTTTTT CASSLGGLAGAGELFF
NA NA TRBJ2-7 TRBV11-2 TGTGCCAGCAGCTTAGGCGTCTCCTACGAGCAGTACTTC CASSLGVSYEQYF
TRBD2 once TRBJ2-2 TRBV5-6 TGTGCCAGCAGCACGGGACTAGCGACCGGGGAGCTGTTTTTT CASSTGLATGELFF
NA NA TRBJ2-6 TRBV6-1 TGTGCCAGCAGTGAAGGGTGGGTAACAGTCTCTGGGGCCAACGTCCTGACTTTC CASSEGWVTVSGANVLTF
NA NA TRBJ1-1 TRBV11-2 TGTGCCAGCAGTAAGATTGGGAGAGGTGTGAACACTGAAGCTTTCTTT CASSKIGRGVNTEAFF
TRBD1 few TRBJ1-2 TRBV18 TGTGCCAGCTCACCCCTAGACCGGGACAGGGGACCTTTTAACTATGGCTACACCTTC CASSPLDRDRGPFNYGYTF
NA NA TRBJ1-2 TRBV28 TGTGCCAGCAGTTTAAGTATGAGGAATAACTATGGCTACACCTTC CASSLSMRNNYGYTF
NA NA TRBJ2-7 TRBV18 TGTGCCAGCTCACCACCCCCGCAGGGGGGCGAGCAGTACTTC CASSPPPQGGEQYF
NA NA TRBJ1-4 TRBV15 TGTGCCACCAGCAGAGATGAGGCTCTCAATGAAAAACTGTTTTTT CATSRDEALNEKLFF
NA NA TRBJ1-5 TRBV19 TGTGCCAGTAGTATTACAGGCTTTACACATTATAGCAATCAGCCCCAGCATTTT CASSITGFTHYSNQPQHF
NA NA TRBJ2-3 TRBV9 TGTGCCAGCAGCCAAGCCGCCACAGATACGCAGTATTTT CASSQAATDTQYF